This TCR beta chain comes out of a study of cytomegalovirus exposure and HLA in healthy donors. Findings and caveats of the study: Most TCR sequences were rare, but some public TCRs occurred in many donors. HLA restriction was apparent for most CMV-associated TCR beta chains in a later analysis. A later analysis found TCR association rates differed by HLA locus, highest for DRB1 and lowest for HLA-C. Near-uniform donor sequencing depth was presumed by presence/absence analyses.

The germline V gene encodes CDR1 MDHEN and CDR2 SYDVKM. The ends lost 7 bases at V and 1 base at J; junction bases unmatched: 13. The CDR3 is made up of 17 amino acids. PCR was performed using 60 Vbeta and 13 Jbeta primers. Measured with immunoSEQ multiplex PCR; TCRdb has only the in-frame clones, and not every one. Seen in this sample are around 75,000 clones; the ten most common clones hold roughly 13%. Comment on this clone: Its antigen is as yet unknown.

The specimen sequenced was PBMCs. This TCR was sampled from a middle-aged man in good health and CMV-seropositive. This sequence joins TRBV28 and TRBJ1-2, with 9 positions matching TRBD1. The CDR3 DNA reads TGTGCCAGCACCTTTGGGACAGGGATTCAAATTAACTATGGCTACACCTTC. Protein product: CASTFGTGIQINYGYTF.